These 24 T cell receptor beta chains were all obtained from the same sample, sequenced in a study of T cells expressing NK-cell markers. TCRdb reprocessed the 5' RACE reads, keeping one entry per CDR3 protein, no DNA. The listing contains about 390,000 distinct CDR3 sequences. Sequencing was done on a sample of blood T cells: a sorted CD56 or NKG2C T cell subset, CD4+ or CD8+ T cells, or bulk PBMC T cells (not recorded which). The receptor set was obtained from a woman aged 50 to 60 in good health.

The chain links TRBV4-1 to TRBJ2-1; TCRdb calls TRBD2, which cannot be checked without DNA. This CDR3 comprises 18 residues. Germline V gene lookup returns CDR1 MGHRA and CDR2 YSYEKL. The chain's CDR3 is CASSQSPALAGVSYEQFF.

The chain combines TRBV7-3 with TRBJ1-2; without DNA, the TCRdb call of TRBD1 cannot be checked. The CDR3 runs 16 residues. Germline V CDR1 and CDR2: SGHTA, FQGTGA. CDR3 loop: CASSLKAQGHPSGYTF.

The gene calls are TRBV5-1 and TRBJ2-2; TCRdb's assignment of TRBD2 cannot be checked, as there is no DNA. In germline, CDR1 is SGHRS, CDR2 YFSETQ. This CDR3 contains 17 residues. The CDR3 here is CASSLTRTSVITGELFF.

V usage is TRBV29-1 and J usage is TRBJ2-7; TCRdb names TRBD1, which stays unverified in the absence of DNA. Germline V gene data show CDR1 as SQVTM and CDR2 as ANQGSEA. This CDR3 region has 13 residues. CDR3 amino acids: CSTKDRFSYEQYF.

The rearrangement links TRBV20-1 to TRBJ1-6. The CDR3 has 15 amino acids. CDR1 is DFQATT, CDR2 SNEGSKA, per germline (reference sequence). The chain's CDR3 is CSARALLSYNSPLHF.

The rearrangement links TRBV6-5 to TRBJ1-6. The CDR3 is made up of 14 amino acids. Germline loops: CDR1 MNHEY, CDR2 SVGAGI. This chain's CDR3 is CASSYLDYSSPLHF.

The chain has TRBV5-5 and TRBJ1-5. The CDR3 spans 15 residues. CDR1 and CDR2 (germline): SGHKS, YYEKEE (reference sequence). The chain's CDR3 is CASSLRGGSNQPQHF.

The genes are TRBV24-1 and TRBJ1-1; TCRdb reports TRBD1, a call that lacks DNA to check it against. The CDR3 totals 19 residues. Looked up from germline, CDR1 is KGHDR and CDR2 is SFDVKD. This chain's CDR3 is CATSDRFSGCIVLNTEAFF.

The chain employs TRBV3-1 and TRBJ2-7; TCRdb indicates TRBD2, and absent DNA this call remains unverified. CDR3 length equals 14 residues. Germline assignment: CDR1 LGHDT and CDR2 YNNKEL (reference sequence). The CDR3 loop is CASSQPGLIYEQYF.

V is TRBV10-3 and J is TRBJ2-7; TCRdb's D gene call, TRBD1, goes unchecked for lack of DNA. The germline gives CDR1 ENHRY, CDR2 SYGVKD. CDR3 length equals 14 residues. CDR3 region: CAISGTGPSKEQYF.

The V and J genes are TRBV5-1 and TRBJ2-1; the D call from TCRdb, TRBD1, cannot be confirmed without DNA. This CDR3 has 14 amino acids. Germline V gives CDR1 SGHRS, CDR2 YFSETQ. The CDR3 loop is CASSLEVSRGEQFF.

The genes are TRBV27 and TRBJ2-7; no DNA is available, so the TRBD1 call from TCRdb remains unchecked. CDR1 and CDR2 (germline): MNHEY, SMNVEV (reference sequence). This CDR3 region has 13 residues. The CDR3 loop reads CASSSTLTGGQYF.

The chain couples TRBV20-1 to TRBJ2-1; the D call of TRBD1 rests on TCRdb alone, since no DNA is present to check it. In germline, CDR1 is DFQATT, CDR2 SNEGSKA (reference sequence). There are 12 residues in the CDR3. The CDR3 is CSAFFQGNEQFF.

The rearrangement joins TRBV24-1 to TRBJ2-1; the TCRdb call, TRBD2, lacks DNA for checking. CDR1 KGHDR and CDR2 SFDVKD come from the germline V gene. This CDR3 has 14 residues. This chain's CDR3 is CATSDLSLLDEQFF.

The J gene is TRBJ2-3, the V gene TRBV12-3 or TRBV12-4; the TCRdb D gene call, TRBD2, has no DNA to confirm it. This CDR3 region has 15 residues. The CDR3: CASRLGPQITDTQYF.

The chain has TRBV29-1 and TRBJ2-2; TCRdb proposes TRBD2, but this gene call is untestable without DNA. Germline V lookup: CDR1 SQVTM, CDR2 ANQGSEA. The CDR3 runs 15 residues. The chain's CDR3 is CSAKTAGGNTGELFF.

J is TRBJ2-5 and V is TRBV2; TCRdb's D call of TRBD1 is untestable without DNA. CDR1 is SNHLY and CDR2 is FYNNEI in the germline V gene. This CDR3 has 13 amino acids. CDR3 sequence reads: CASSWDRQGTQYF.

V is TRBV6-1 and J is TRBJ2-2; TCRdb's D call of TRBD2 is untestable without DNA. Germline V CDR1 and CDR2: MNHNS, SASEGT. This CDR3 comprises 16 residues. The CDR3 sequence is CASTSSGSRNTGELFF.

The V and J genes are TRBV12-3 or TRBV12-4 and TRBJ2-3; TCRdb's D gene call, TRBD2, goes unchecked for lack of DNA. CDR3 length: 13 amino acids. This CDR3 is CASSGGVADTQYF.

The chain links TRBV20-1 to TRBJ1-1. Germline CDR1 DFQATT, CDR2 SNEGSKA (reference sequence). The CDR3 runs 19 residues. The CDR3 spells CSARAAPGQGVSANTEAFF.

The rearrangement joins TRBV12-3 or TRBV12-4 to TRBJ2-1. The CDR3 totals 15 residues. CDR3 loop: CASSLDSTPYNEQFF.

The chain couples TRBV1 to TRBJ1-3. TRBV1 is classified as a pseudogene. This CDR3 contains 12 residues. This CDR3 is CTSSQDENTIYF.

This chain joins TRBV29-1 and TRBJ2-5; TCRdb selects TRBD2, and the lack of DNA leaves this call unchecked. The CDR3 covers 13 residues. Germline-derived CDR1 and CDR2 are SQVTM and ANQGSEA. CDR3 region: CSVARLVGETQYF.

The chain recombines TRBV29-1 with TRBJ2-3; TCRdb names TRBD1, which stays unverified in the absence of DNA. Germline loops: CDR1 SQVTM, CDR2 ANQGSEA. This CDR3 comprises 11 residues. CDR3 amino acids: CSGQFRDTQYF.